The 20 T cell receptor beta chains presented below share a single source sample, sequenced in a study of T cells in Graves' hyperthyroidism and ophthalmopathy. Amplified TCR beta CDR3 regions came from RNA transcripts. Initially, a first-round RT-PCR of the TCR CDR3 employed the HTBI primer set. TCRdb analysed the multiplex PCR reads with MiXCR anew, one entry per CDR3 protein. Found here are around 700,000 distinct CDR3 sequences, 15% to 20% of them singletons; the top ten hold over 15%. Sequencing input: blood. The receptors stem from a woman aged 45-65 years with Graves' hyperthyroidism that later progressed to Graves' ophthalmopathy.

Remarks on this clonotype: A much larger clone lies a single base off, so this may be a read error. The genes are TRBV20-1 and TRBJ1-1, with D unresolved. Germline assignment: CDR1 DFQATT and CDR2 SNEGSKA (reference sequence). This CDR3 has 12 residues. Trimming took off 1 base at V and 2 bases at J, with 5 bases between the two ends. Here the CDR3 DNA reads TGCAGTGCTAGAGGGTATAACACTGAAGCTTTCTTT. This sequence encodes CSARGYNTEAFF.

In regard to this clonotype: A read error may be the cause here, since a much bigger clone is one base away. The chain links TRBV27 to TRBJ2-5; 11 nucleotides agree with TRBD2. The CDR3 runs to 17 residues. The trim removed 1 base at V and 1 base at J, leaving 5 bases unmatched. Germline CDR1 is MNHEY and CDR2 is SMNVEV (reference sequence). CDR3 in amino acids: CASSLLGSGGAQETQYF. The CDR3 nucleotides read TGTGCCAGCAGTTTATTAGGTAGCGGGGGGGCCCAAGAGACCCAGTACTTC.

This clonotype has at least ten counts. V usage is TRBV7-2 and J usage is TRBJ2-5, with TRBD2 identical over 9 bases. With 4 bases clipped from V and 2 bases from J, the junction kept 5 bases outside the gene matches. The CDR3 runs to 15 residues. Germline loops: CDR1 SGHTA, CDR2 FQGNSA. Here the CDR3 DNA reads TGTGCCAGCAGCTCGGCTAGCGGGACACAAGAGACCCAGTACTTC. Protein: CASSSASGTQETQYF.

This clonotype was found many times. The chain couples TRBV12-5 to TRBJ2-3; D remains ambiguous. Germline-derived CDR1 and CDR2 are LGHNT and FRNRAP. V shed 7 bases and J shed 2 bases, with 19 bases lying between them. This CDR3 region has 16 residues. DNA of the CDR3: TGTGCTAGTGTGGACGGTCTCTACCTTTTCACAGATACGCAGTATTTT. Translating it yields CASVDGLYLFTDTQYF.

This clonotype has only a few counts. The rearrangement links TRBV6-5 to TRBJ2-2; TRBD1 or TRBD2 may be the D gene (5 bases each). This CDR3 is 17 amino acids long. Germline CDR1 and CDR2: MNHEY and SVGAGI. Between the trimmed V and J ends, which lost 2 bases and 0 bases, there was a span of 13 bases. The CDR3 is CASSYEFPGPNTGELFF. The CDR3 DNA sequence: TGTGCCAGCAGTTACGAATTCCCGGGACCGAACACCGGGGAGCTGTTTTTT.

This chain joins TRBV7-9 and TRBJ1-2; TRBD1 is a possible D gene (6 bases). Germline V gene sequence: CDR1 SEHNR, CDR2 FQNEAQ (reference sequence). Trimming left V 0 bases short and J 0 bases short, with 11 bases between. The CDR3 is 16 residues long. The CDR3 nucleotides read TGTGCCAGCAGCTTAGCCGGGACACAAGCTAACTATGGCTACACCTTC. This gives the protein CASSLAGTQANYGYTF. Using reference TRBV7-9 and TRBJ1-2 for the parts outside the CDR3, the full variable domain is DTGVSQNPRHKITKRGQNVTFRCDPISEHNRLYWYRQTLGQGPEFLTYFQNEAQLEKSRLLSDRFSAERPKGSFSTLEIQRTEQGDSAMYLCASSLAGTQANYGYTFGSGTRLTVV.

V and J are TRBV19 and TRBJ2-3, with 10 bases matching TRBD2. The CDR3 is 15 residues long. Trimming cost V 6 bases and J 4 bases; bases outside gene matches: 7. Germline CDR1 is LNHDA and CDR2 is SQIVND (reference sequence). The CDR3 loop reads CASSRPGLASDTQYF. The CDR3 DNA follows: TGTGCCAGTAGCCGGCCGGGACTAGCGTCAGATACGCAGTATTTT.

The chain uses TRBV7-9 and TRBJ1-1, with D maybe TRBD1 (5 bases). The CDR3 is 14 amino acids. Per the germline V gene, CDR1 is SEHNR and CDR2 is FQNEAQ (reference sequence). V was clipped by 7 bases and J by 1 base, with 13 bases between them. CDR3 coding DNA: TGTGCCAGCACCGACCTTGGGGGGAACACTGAAGCTTTCTTT. Amino acids: CASTDLGGNTEAFF.

This clonotype was observed a few times. V gene TRBV4-1 combines with J gene TRBJ1-4, with D perhaps matching TRBD1 (6 bases). Trimming took 4 bases from V and 10 from J, leaving 10 bases between them. There are 12 residues in the CDR3. Germline CDR1 and CDR2: MGHRA and YSYEKL. The CDR3 loop is CASSPGGAKLFF. The CDR3 coding sequence is TGCGCCAGCAGCCCGGGGGGCGCAAAACTGTTTTTT.

Many counts were recorded for this clonotype. The V and J genes are TRBV2 and TRBJ2-1; D not resolved. Trimming stripped 1 base from V and 7 bases from J, with 8 bases between. The CDR3 sequence is 13 residues long. Per germline, CDR1 SNHLY and CDR2 FYNNEI. CDR3 nucleotide sequence: TGTGCCAGCAGTGAAGAAATAGCAAATGAGCAGTTCTTC. Encoded protein: CASSEEIANEQFF. Looking up the rest from reference TRBV2 and TRBJ2-1 gives the full variable domain: EPEVTQTPSHQVTQMGQEVILRCVPISNHLYFYWYRQILGQKVEFLVSFYNNEISEKSEIFDDQFSVERPDGSNFTLKIRSTKLEDSAMYFCASSEEIANEQFFGPGTRLTVL.

The chain is built from TRBV10-1 and TRBJ2-1, with unresolved D. Per germline, CDR1 WNHNN and CDR2 SYGVQD (reference sequence). The CDR3 covers 14 residues. V was pared by 0 bases and J by 10 bases, with 13 bases between. CDR3 residues: CASSESGRTVEQFF. The CDR3 DNA reads TGCGCCAGCAGTGAGTCGGGCAGGACGGTAGAGCAGTTCTTC.

V is TRBV28 and J is TRBJ2-7, with TRBD1 matching over 8 bases. Trimming cost V 5 bases and J 2 bases; bases outside gene matches: 8. From germline, CDR1 is MDHEN and CDR2 SYDVKM. The CDR3 is 15 amino acids. CDR3 amino acids: CASSLPDRDTYEQYF. The DNA of the CDR3 is TGTGCCAGCAGTCTCCCGGACAGGGACACCTACGAGCAGTACTTC.

This clonotype was counted a few times. The chain joins TRBV14 to TRBJ2-3; D remains ambiguous. Germline V lookup: CDR1 SGHDN, CDR2 FVKESK. The CDR3 has 14 amino acids. V lost 4 bases to trimming and J lost 0 bases, with 8 bases between them. In DNA, the CDR3 is TGTGCCAGCAGCCCCCGTTTCAGCACAGATACGCAGTATTTT. It specifies CASSPRFSTDTQYF.

The chain employs TRBV19 and TRBJ1-2, with D unclear. CDR1 and CDR2 from the germline V gene are LNHDA and SQIVND (reference sequence). V was trimmed by 0 bases and J by 5 bases, leaving 16 bases between them. This CDR3 has 16 amino acids. CDR3 sequence: CASSIDGGRWSYGYTF. CDR3 in DNA: TGTGCCAGTAGTATAGATGGTGGCAGGTGGTCGTATGGCTACACCTTC.

V gene TRBV9 combines with J gene TRBJ2-2, with a possible D match to TRBD1 (6 bases). The CDR3 spans 20 residues. Looked up from germline, CDR1 is SGDLS and CDR2 is YYNGEE. V lost 0 bases, J lost 5 bases, and 26 bases lay in between. For the CDR3, the DNA is TGTGCCAGCAGCGTAGTTTCGAGGACAGTACCATTCGACCGAACCGGGGAGCTGTTTTTT. Its translation is CASSVVSRTVPFDRTGELFF.

This chain links TRBV18 with TRBJ2-6; D is unresolved. CDR3 length: 15 amino acids. Trimming pared 3 bases from V and 2 bases from J, leaving 8 bases between. The germline gives CDR1 KGHSH, CDR2 LQKENI. The CDR3 is CASSPRSAGANVLTF. The CDR3 coding sequence is TGTGCCAGCTCACCCCGGTCTGCTGGGGCCAACGTCCTGACTTTC.

The table lists this clonotype with a few counts. The chain combines TRBV10-1 with TRBJ2-7; TRBD2 aligns across 7 bases. With V trimmed by 5 bases and J by 6 bases, 10 bases remained unmatched. The CDR3 totals 14 residues. Germline CDR1 is WNHNN and CDR2 is SYGVQD (reference sequence). CDR3 DNA sequence: TGCGCCAGCAGTAACGGGGACTATGCGGGCGAGCAGTACTTC. This codes for CASSNGDYAGEQYF.

V and J are TRBV6-1 and TRBJ1-5, with D perhaps TRBD1 (5 bases). The V gene lost 6 bases and the J gene lost 2 bases, with 14 bases spanning the gap. There are 15 residues in the CDR3. Germline V lookup: CDR1 MNHNS, CDR2 SASEGT. The CDR3 DNA is TGTGCCAGCAGCTCCACTGGGGACGGCAATCAGCCCCAGCATTTT. Amino acid sequence: CASSSTGDGNQPQHF.

Ten or more counts support this clonotype. The V and J genes are TRBV2 and TRBJ2-1; D is undetermined. Trimming left V 5 bases short and J 5 bases short, with 4 bases between. The length of the CDR3 is 11 residues. From germline, CDR1 is SNHLY and CDR2 FYNNEI. CDR3: CASSTNNEQFF. CDR3 DNA sequence: TGTGCCAGCAGTACCAACAATGAGCAGTTCTTC. Complete variable domain (other parts from reference TRBV2 and TRBJ2-1): EPEVTQTPSHQVTQMGQEVILRCVPISNHLYFYWYRQILGQKVEFLVSFYNNEISEKSEIFDDQFSVERPDGSNFTLKIRSTKLEDSAMYFCASSTNNEQFFGPGTRLTVL.

On this clonotype itself: Lacking the conserved final phenylalanine or tryptophan, this CDR3 likely reflects a read error. The V gene is TRBV18, the J gene TRBJ2-6; the D call may be TRBD1 or TRBD2 (5 bases each). Germline-derived CDR1 and CDR2 are KGHSH and LQKENI. V shed 1 base and J shed 2 bases, with 15 bases lying between them. This CDR3 contains 18 residues. CDR3 coding DNA: TGTGCCAGCTCACCACGCCGGGACCATTTGCCTGGGGCCAACGTCCTGACTTCC. It encodes CASSPRRDHLPGANVLTS.